Detailed here is one TCR beta chain. This sample is part of a study of blood T cell repertoires in COVID-19. Study-level information: Italy, Spain and the United States were the sources of the convalescent and acute COVID-19 samples. The cDNA or gDNA used as material had been derived from T cells, B-cell-depleted T cells, or PBMCs.

Original processing notes: Amplification of reference gene primers was used by the study to estimate nucleated cell counts. Sequencing used immunoSEQ multiplex PCR; TCRdb keeps in-frame clones, though not all of them. V, J and clone size reflect that table, while D and trimming were determined from the DNA. The sample lists 250,000 to 300,000 clones, 70% to 75% occurring once. The sample was peripheral blood. The TCR comes from a woman aged 80 or over with acute or convalescent COVID-19.

The CDR3 sequence is CASSILGWLNQPQHF. The CDR3 coding sequence is TGTGCCAGTAGTATCCTTGGCTGGCTCAATCAGCCCCAGCATTTT. The genes are TRBV19 and TRBJ1-5; D gene unclear. The CDR3 has 15 residues. Between the trimmed V and J ends, which lost 3 bases and 3 bases, there was a span of 12 bases. Germline V gives CDR1 LNHDA, CDR2 SQIVND (reference sequence).